The sequence of this T cell receptor beta chain was determined in a study of blood T cells in healthy people across ages. A few counts support this clonotype. A J-beta primer mix and a sample-barcoded 5' primer were used in a second PCR of roughly 6 to 11 cycles. TCRdb re-derived calls from the 5' RACE reads in MiXCR, one entry per CDR3 protein. The sample carries about 640,000 distinct CDR3 sequences, 40% to 50% recorded once. The sequenced sample consisted of blood. The clonotype originates from an elderly man in good health.

The CDR3 region has the DNA TGTGCCAGCAGTTTCTCCGGTCCCTCCTACGAGCAGTACTTC. Translation: CASSFSGPSYEQYF. This chain joins TRBV27 and TRBJ2-7; no clear D gene. Looked up from germline, CDR1 is MNHEY and CDR2 is SMNVEV (reference sequence). V was cut by 3 bases and J by 0 bases, with 9 bases left in between. This CDR3 region has 14 residues.